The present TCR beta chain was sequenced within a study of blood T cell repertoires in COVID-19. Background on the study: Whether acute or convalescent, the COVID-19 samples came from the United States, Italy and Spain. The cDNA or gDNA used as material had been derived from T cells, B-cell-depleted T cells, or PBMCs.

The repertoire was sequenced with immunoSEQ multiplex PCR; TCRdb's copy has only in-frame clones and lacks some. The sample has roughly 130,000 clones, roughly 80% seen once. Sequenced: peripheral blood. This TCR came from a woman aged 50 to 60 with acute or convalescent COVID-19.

The CDR3 is CASSIGGWQDYGYTF. DNA of the CDR3: TGTGCCAGTAGTATAGGGGGCTGGCAAGACTATGGCTACACCTTC. The rearrangement links TRBV19 to TRBJ1-2, with D maybe TRBD1 (5 bases). CDR3 size: 15 residues. V dropped 1 base and J dropped 3 bases, with 12 bases sitting between them. Germline CDR1 reads LNHDA; CDR2 reads SQIVND (reference sequence). Supplemented by reference TRBV19 and TRBJ1-2, the full variable domain reads DGGITQSPKYLFRKEGQNVTLSCEQNLNHDAMYWYRQDPGQGLRLIYYSQIVNDFQKGDIAEGYSVSREKKESFPLTVTSAQKNPTAFYLCASSIGGWQDYGYTFGSGTRLTVV.